These T cell receptor beta chains were read from a single sample in a study of immune heterogeneity within non-small cell lung tumors. TCRdb re-called the multiplex PCR reads through MiXCR, storing one row per CDR3 protein. The sample shows roughly 15,000 distinct CDR3 sequences, approximately 30% of them seen only once. The sample comprised lung tumor tissue. Every receptor here comes from a man aged 35 to 55 with non-small cell lung cancer. CDR3s include the opening cysteine and the closing phenylalanine or tryptophan. Fields, in order: V gene, J gene, CDR3 protein.

v_gene: TRBV6-1; j_gene: TRBJ1-1; CDR3aa: CAIIVERANTEAFF
v_gene: TRBV7-8; j_gene: TRBJ2-2; CDR3aa: CASSLEESGTGELFF
v_gene: TRBV24-1; j_gene: TRBJ2-1; CDR3aa: CATSASGQGDNEQFF
v_gene: TRBV20-1; j_gene: TRBJ2-3; CDR3aa: CSGTSGITDTQYF
v_gene: TRBV19; j_gene: TRBJ2-7; CDR3aa: CASSSPGQGAHEQYF
v_gene: TRBV20-1; j_gene: TRBJ2-3; CDR3aa: CSAKTGDGTDTQYF
v_gene: TRBV14; j_gene: TRBJ2-7; CDR3aa: CASRAGTALSYEQYF
v_gene: TRBV30; j_gene: TRBJ2-5; CDR3aa: CAWSSAKETQYF
v_gene: TRBV7-7; j_gene: TRBJ2-7; CDR3aa: CASSLGVVGGEQYF
v_gene: TRBV20-1; j_gene: TRBJ1-4; CDR3aa: CSARPENEKLFF
v_gene: TRBV6-1; j_gene: TRBJ1-1; CDR3aa: CASRLSNMNTEAFF
v_gene: TRBV20-1; j_gene: TRBJ2-3; CDR3aa: CSAMELADTDAQYF
v_gene: TRBV6-1; j_gene: TRBJ2-1; CDR3aa: CASIGQGGGTTHNEQSF
v_gene: TRBV2; j_gene: TRBJ2-2; CDR3aa: CASGSGGHPNTGELFF
v_gene: TRBV5-8; j_gene: TRBJ2-3; CDR3aa: CASSSAGWDMQYF
v_gene: TRBV5-1; j_gene: TRBJ2-7; CDR3aa: CASSREGGAYKQYF
v_gene: TRBV13; j_gene: TRBJ2-3; CDR3aa: CASSLGAGAGDTQYF
v_gene: TRBV12-3/TRBV12-4; j_gene: TRBJ2-1; CDR3aa: CASSPDRMSYNEQFF
v_gene: TRBV27; j_gene: TRBJ2-4; CDR3aa: CASRPRGTGDIQYF
v_gene: TRBV24-1; j_gene: TRBJ2-3; CDR3aa: CATSDSQRPGGTDTQYF
v_gene: TRBV24-1; j_gene: TRBJ2-6; CDR3aa: CATSDSGRFSGANVLTF